Below, one T cell receptor (beta chain) is given with its context. V lost 0 bases, J lost 0 bases, and 12 bases stayed unmatched. This CDR3 is built from 19 residues. CDR1 is SGHRS, CDR2 YFSETQ, per germline. The data were produced by immunoSEQ multiplex PCR, yet TCRdb's version contains in-frame clones alone and is incomplete. In the table there are some 180,000 clones, over 80% of which are singletons. This sample is part of a study of blood T cell repertoires in COVID-19. V is TRBV5-1 and J is TRBJ2-1, with 7 bases fitting TRBD1. This receptor was obtained from a woman aged 40-49 years with COVID-19, enrolled during active disease. Sequencing used peripheral blood. CDR3 protein: CASSLDPGTVSSSYNEQFF. CDR3 DNA: TGCGCCAGCAGCTTGGATCCTGGGACAGTCTCCAGCTCCTACAATGAGCAGTTCTTC. Variable domain in full (rest from reference TRBV5-1 and TRBJ2-1): KAGVTQTPRYLIKTRGQQVTLSCSPISGHRSVSWYQQTPGQGLQFLFEYFSETQRNKGNFPGRFSGRQFSNSRSEMNVSTLELGDSALYLCASSLDPGTVSSSYNEQFFGPGTRLTVL.